The 10 T cell receptor beta chains reported below all come from one sample, sequenced in a study of T cells expressing NK-cell markers. TCRdb reprocessed the 5' RACE reads, with one entry per CDR3 protein and no DNA. The sample includes about 410,000 distinct CDR3 sequences. Sequenced: blood T cells: a sorted CD56 or NKG2C T cell subset, CD4+ or CD8+ T cells, or bulk PBMC T cells (not recorded which). The receptors here all came from a woman aged 45 to 65 in good health.

The CDR3 loop is CASSHQGSSMGRTQYF. The chain carries TRBV3-1 and TRBJ2-3; no DNA is available, so the TRBD2 call from TCRdb remains unchecked. This CDR3 is 16 amino acids long. Germline lookup yields CDR1 LGHDT and CDR2 YNNKEL (reference sequence).

The chain carries TRBV20-1 and TRBJ2-3. This CDR3 is built from 13 residues. CDR1 and CDR2 from the germline V gene are DFQATT and SNEGSKA (reference sequence). CDR3 loop: CSARGLSADTQYF.

The V call is TRBV4-1, the J call TRBJ2-3; with no DNA, the TCRdb D assignment of TRBD1 cannot be verified. The CDR3 loop spans 15 amino acids. The germline V gene encodes CDR1 MGHRA and CDR2 YSYEKL. The CDR3 spells CASSQLGGATDTQYF.

The chain joins TRBV20-1 to TRBJ2-1. CDR3 length equals 14 residues. CDR1 is DFQATT, CDR2 SNEGSKA, per germline (reference sequence). The CDR3: CSAELILLYNEQFF.

The chain couples TRBV5-1 to TRBJ2-3; checking the TCRdb D call of TRBD1 is not possible without DNA. This CDR3 spans 17 amino acids. Germline-derived CDR1 and CDR2 are SGHRS and YFSETQ. The CDR3 sequence is CASSLASPGGGTDTQYF.

The chain is built from TRBV29-1 and TRBJ2-1; the TCRdb D gene call, TRBD1, has no DNA to confirm it. This CDR3 region has 11 residues. CDR1 and CDR2 from the germline V gene are SQVTM and ANQGSEA. CDR3: CSVQGYNEQFF.

This chain connects TRBV10-3 to TRBJ2-4. The V gene's germline CDR1 is ENHRY and CDR2 SYGVKD. The CDR3 is made up of 15 amino acids. CDR3 protein: CAISDVGVDKNIQYF.

The rearrangement joins TRBV30 to TRBJ2-1; checking the TCRdb D call of TRBD1 is not possible without DNA. The CDR3 spans 15 residues. Germline V gene lookup returns CDR1 GTSNPN and CDR2 SVGIG (reference sequence). CDR3 protein: CAWAPGLLPGDEQFF.

The J gene is TRBJ2-1, the V gene TRBV7-9. CDR3 length equals 15 residues. Germline-derived CDR1 and CDR2 are SEHNR and FQNEAQ (reference sequence). The CDR3 region is CASSPVVESYNEQFF.

The chain carries TRBV2 and TRBJ2-2; TCRdb's D call, TRBD2, is unchecked because there is no DNA. CDR3 length: 19 residues. From germline, CDR1 is SNHLY and CDR2 FYNNEI. The CDR3 is CASSEGRAGGGTNTGELFF. Looking up the rest from reference TRBV2 and TRBJ2-2 gives the full variable domain: EPEVTQTPSHQVTQMGQEVILRCVPISNHLYFYWYRQILGQKVEFLVSFYNNEISEKSEIFDDQFSVERPDGSNFTLKIRSTKLEDSAMYFCASSEGRAGGGTNTGELFFGEGSRLTVL.